Below, 21 T cell receptor beta chains from the same sample are listed, as sequenced in a study of T cells in Graves' hyperthyroidism and ophthalmopathy. What was amplified from RNA transcripts were TCR beta CDR3 regions. RT-PCR in the first round (using the HTBI primer set) targeted the TCR CDR3. One entry per CDR3 protein results from TCRdb running MiXCR on the multiplex PCR reads. The sample yields hundreds of thousands of distinct CDR3 sequences, over 35% seen once. The sequenced sample consisted of blood. The source of these receptors is a man between 18 and 35 years old with Graves' hyperthyroidism.

The chain couples TRBV14 to TRBJ2-5, with D uncertain. Per the germline V gene, CDR1 is SGHDN and CDR2 is FVKESK. Trimming took off 3 bases at V and 5 bases at J, with 4 bases between the two ends. CDR3 length equals 11 residues. The CDR3 is CASSQIETQYF. Here the CDR3 DNA reads TGTGCCAGCAGCCAGATTGAGACCCAGTACTTC. Complete variable domain (other parts from reference TRBV14 and TRBJ2-5): EAGVTQFPSHSVIEKGQTVTLRCDPISGHDNLYWYRRVMGKEIKFLLHFVKESKQDESGMPNNRFLAERTGGTYSTLKVQPAELEDSGVYFCASSQIETQYFGPGTRLLVL.

This clonotype came up a few times. This chain connects TRBV9 to TRBJ1-2, with 7 bases identical to TRBD1. The CDR3 runs 16 residues. The trim removed 4 bases at V and 2 bases at J, leaving 11 bases unmatched. CDR1 and CDR2 from the germline V gene are SGDLS and YYNGEE. The CDR3 reads CASSPLRAGGNYGYTF. The CDR3 DNA follows: TGTGCCAGCAGCCCCTTGAGGGCAGGGGGGAACTATGGCTACACCTTC.

As regards this clonotype: The CDR3 does not end in the conserved phenylalanine or tryptophan, so this is likely a read error. The DNA is left out, because the CDR3 cannot be placed on it with certainty; the CDR3 is given as TCRdb lists it. The rearrangement uses TRBV11-2 and TRBJ2-7; the table's D gene call, TRBD2, was not cross checked with the DNA. CDR1 is SGHAT and CDR2 is FQNNGV in the germline V gene. The CDR3 numbers 8 amino acids, ends counted. The chain's CDR3 is CASSLTAS.

V gene TRBV10-3 combines with J gene TRBJ1-2, with 7 bases that match TRBD1. Germline-derived CDR1 and CDR2 are ENHRY and SYGVKD. This CDR3 is 15 amino acids long. Trimming at V came to 6 bases and at J to 4 bases, leaving 11 bases not matched to a gene. The CDR3: CAISARAAGGYGYTF. The CDR3 DNA is TGTGCCATCAGCGCGAGGGCGGCAGGGGGCTATGGCTACACCTTC.

The chain uses TRBV4-3 and TRBJ2-7; 9 bases map to TRBD1. The CDR3 spans 16 residues. Germline lookup yields CDR1 LGHNA and CDR2 YSLEER. Trimming at V came to 4 bases and at J to 2 bases, leaving 9 bases not matched to a gene. CDR3 nucleotide sequence: TGCGCCAGCAGCCCATACCGGGACAGGGACACCTACGAGCAGTACTTC. It codes for CASSPYRDRDTYEQYF.

The genes are TRBV19 and TRBJ2-2; 7 positions match TRBD2. The CDR3 is 17 residues long. The germline CDR1 and CDR2 sequences are LNHDA and SQIVND (reference sequence). J was trimmed by 1 base and V by 3 bases; bases with no gene match: 8. DNA for the CDR3: TGTGCCAGTAGTATTCGGGCTAGCGGAGGGAACACCGGGGAGCTGTTTTTT. This encodes CASSIRASGGNTGELFF.

This clonotype has ten or more counts. CDR3 amino acids: CASSLGGRRDEQYF. The CDR3 nucleotides are TGTGCCAGCAGCTTAGGCGGACGCCGGGACGAGCAGTACTTC. The V gene is TRBV7-9, the J gene TRBJ2-7; D unresolved. Germline V gives CDR1 SEHNR, CDR2 FQNEAQ (reference sequence). This CDR3 contains 14 residues. V lost 1 base to trimming and J lost 5 bases, with 12 bases between them.

This clonotype showed up many times. This CDR3 reads CASRVQGNTEAFF. The DNA of the CDR3 is TGCGCCAGCAGAGTACAGGGGAACACTGAAGCTTTCTTT. This sequence joins TRBV5-1 and TRBJ1-1; D perhaps matches TRBD1 (6 bases). Deletions cut 5 bases from V and 1 base from J, with 9 bases between. The CDR3 loop spans 13 amino acids. From germline, CDR1 is SGHRS and CDR2 YFSETQ.

This clonotype was observed many times. This rearrangement joins TRBV6-5 to TRBJ1-2; D unclear. This CDR3 has 11 amino acids. Germline V gives CDR1 MNHEY, CDR2 SVGAGI. Trimming stripped 5 bases from V and 7 bases from J, with 8 bases between. The CDR3, as DNA: TGTGCCAGCAGTGCTGACCGTGGCTACACCTTC. Translation: CASSADRGYTF.

At least ten counts were recorded for this clonotype. This chain uses TRBV7-9 with TRBJ1-4; D is ambiguous. Germline V lookup: CDR1 SEHNR, CDR2 FQNEAQ (reference sequence). The CDR3 loop spans 15 amino acids. V was clipped by 7 bases and J by 4 bases, with 16 bases between them. Here the CDR3 reads CASITSGGFNEKLFF. The CDR3 nucleotides read TGTGCCAGCATCACCTCCGGCGGTTTTAATGAAAAACTGTTTTTT.

As concerns this clonotype: Since no conserved phenylalanine or tryptophan closes the CDR3, a read error is the likely cause. The chain joins TRBV29-1 to TRBJ1-1, with 8 bases aligning to TRBD1. The CDR3 length is 12 residues. Germline lookup yields CDR1 SQVTM and CDR2 ANQGSEA. V lost 6 bases and J lost 5; bases outside the gene matches: 5. CDR3 loop: CSVGQGDTEAFL. The CDR3 DNA reads TGCAGCGTCGGACAGGGCGATACTGAAGCTTTCCTT.

This chain connects TRBV5-5 to TRBJ2-5; no clear D gene. The CDR3 consists of 15 residues. Deletions cut 5 bases from V and 1 base from J, with 15 bases between. Germline CDR1 SGHKS, CDR2 YYEKEE (reference sequence). The CDR3 DNA is TGTGCCAGCAGGAACGACCTGAGTGCCCAAGAGACCCAGTACTTC. Translating gives CASRNDLSAQETQYF.

At least ten counts were recorded for this clonotype. V and J are TRBV10-3 and TRBJ2-7, with D perhaps TRBD1 (6 bases). V was cut by 10 bases and J by 3 bases, with 13 bases left in between. This CDR3 contains 12 residues. From germline, CDR1 is ENHRY and CDR2 SYGVKD. The CDR3 sequence: CATTQGIYEQYF. In nucleotides, the CDR3 is TGTGCCACCACCCAGGGGATCTACGAGCAGTACTTC.

V is TRBV12-3 or TRBV12-4 and J is TRBJ1-1, with D unclear. CDR3 length: 14 residues. Trimming cost V 2 bases and J 6 bases, with 13 bases left between them. The DNA for the CDR3 is TGTGCCAGCAGTTTAAGCGGGGAGGTGGCTGAAGCTTTCTTT. As protein: CASSLSGEVAEAFF.

On this clonotype itself: This may be a read error, as it is one base from a much larger clone. The chain joins TRBV25-1 to TRBJ1-2; D is perhaps TRBD1 (5 bases). This CDR3 is 14 amino acids long. CDR1 MGHDK and CDR2 SYGVNS come from the germline V gene. V dropped 6 bases and J dropped 5 bases, with 16 bases sitting between them. The CDR3 spells CASSQVDSPYGYTF. The CDR3 DNA is TGTGCCAGCAGCCAAGTAGACAGCCCTTATGGCTACACCTTC.

The CDR3 reads CSATPRQFPREAFF. CDR3 nucleotides: TGCAGTGCCACACCCAGACAGTTTCCCCGTGAAGCTTTCTTT. V and J are TRBV20-1 and TRBJ1-1; perhaps TRBD1 as D (5 bases). Germline CDR1 DFQATT, CDR2 SNEGSKA (reference sequence). The CDR3 has 14 residues. V was shortened by 6 bases and J by 7 bases, with 21 bases between the two germline ends.

This clonotype was observed a few times. V gene TRBV7-9 combines with J gene TRBJ1-1; D is unclear. CDR1 is SEHNR, CDR2 FQNEAQ, per germline (reference sequence). The CDR3 totals 14 residues. The germline V and J ends were trimmed by 5 bases and 1 base, with 11 bases remaining between them. CDR3 bases: TGTGCCAGCAGCGACCAAATGCGGAACACTGAAGCTTTCTTT. Translated, it gives CASSDQMRNTEAFF.

This clonotype was seen more than once but under ten times. The chain combines TRBV11-2 with TRBJ1-1; D unresolved. Trimming left V 4 bases short and J 1 base short, with 13 bases between. The CDR3 totals 15 residues. Germline CDR1 and CDR2: SGHAT and FQNNGV. The CDR3 spells CASSSDGSRNTEAFF. The CDR3 coding sequence is TGTGCCAGCAGCTCCGACGGTTCCCGGAACACTGAAGCTTTCTTT.

This clonotype was counted ten times or more. The rearrangement uses TRBV29-1 and TRBJ1-1; 8 bases match TRBD1. With 7 bases clipped from V and 1 base from J, the junction kept 5 bases outside the gene matches. The CDR3 totals 13 residues. The germline gives CDR1 SQVTM, CDR2 ANQGSEA. CDR3 sequence: CSAQTGANTEAFF. CDR3 in DNA: TGCAGCGCTCAGACAGGGGCGAACACTGAAGCTTTCTTT.

Concerning this clonotype itself: A single base separates this from a much larger clone, so it may be a read error. The CDR3 does not close with the conserved phenylalanine or tryptophan, likely indicating a read error. The CDR3 DNA reads as TGCAGTGCTAGAACGGGGGAAGAGACCCAGTACTCC. This translates into CSARTGEETQYS. The chain is built from TRBV20-1 and TRBJ2-5; the D gene is possibly TRBD2 (6 bases). Germline values: CDR1 DFQATT, CDR2 SNEGSKA (reference sequence). The V end was cut by 2 bases, the J end by 3 bases, with 7 bases between. The CDR3 sequence is 12 residues long.

Concerning this clonotype: This CDR3 is missing its conserved last phenylalanine or tryptophan, likely due to a read error. V gene TRBV5-1 combines with J gene TRBJ1-1, with no clear D. The CDR3 is made up of 16 amino acids. In germline, CDR1 is SGHRS, CDR2 YFSETQ. The V end lost 0 bases, the J end lost 1 base, and 13 bases lay between the germline ends. The CDR3: CASSLVPIAKNTEAFL. DNA of the CDR3: TGCGCCAGCAGCTTGGTCCCCATAGCGAAGAACACTGAAGCTTTCCTT.